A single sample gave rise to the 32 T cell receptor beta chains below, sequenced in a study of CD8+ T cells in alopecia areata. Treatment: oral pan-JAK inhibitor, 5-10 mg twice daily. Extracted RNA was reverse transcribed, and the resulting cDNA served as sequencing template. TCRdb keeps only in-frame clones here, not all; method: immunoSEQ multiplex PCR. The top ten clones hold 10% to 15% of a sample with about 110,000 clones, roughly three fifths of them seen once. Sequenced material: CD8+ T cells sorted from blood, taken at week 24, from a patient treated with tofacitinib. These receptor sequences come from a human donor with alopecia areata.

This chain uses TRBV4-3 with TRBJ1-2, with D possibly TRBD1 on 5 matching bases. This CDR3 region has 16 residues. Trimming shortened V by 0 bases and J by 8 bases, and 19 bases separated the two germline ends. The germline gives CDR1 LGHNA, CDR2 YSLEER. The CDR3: CASSQEGPTVFAGYTF. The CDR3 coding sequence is TGCGCCAGCAGCCAAGAGGGCCCGACAGTCTTTGCCGGCTACACCTTC.

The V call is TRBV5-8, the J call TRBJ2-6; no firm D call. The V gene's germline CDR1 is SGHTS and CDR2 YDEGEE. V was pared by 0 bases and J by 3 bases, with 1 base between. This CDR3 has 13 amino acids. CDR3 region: CASSLDGANVLTF. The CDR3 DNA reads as TGTGCCAGCAGCTTGGATGGGGCCAACGTCCTGACTTTC.

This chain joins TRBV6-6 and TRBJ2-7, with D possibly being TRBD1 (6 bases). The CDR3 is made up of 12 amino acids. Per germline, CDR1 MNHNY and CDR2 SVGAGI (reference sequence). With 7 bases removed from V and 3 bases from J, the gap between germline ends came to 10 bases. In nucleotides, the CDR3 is TGTGCCAGCACCGGGGACATCTACGAGCAGTACTTC. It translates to CASTGDIYEQYF.

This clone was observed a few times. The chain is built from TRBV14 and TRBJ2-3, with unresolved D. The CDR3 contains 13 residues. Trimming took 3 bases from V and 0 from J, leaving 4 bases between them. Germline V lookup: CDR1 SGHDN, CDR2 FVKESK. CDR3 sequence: CASSQYSTDTQYF. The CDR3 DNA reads TGTGCCAGCAGCCAGTATAGCACAGATACGCAGTATTTT. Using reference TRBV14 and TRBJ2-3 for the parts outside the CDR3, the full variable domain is EAGVTQFPSHSVIEKGQTVTLRCDPISGHDNLYWYRRVMGKEIKFLLHFVKESKQDESGMPNNRFLAERTGGTYSTLKVQPAELEDSGVYFCASSQYSTDTQYFGPGTRLTVL.

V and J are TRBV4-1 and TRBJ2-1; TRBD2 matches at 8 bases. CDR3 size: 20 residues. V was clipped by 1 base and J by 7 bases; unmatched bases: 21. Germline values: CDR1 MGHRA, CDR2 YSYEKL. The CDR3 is CASSQVGLDVPDQYLNEQFF. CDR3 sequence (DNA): TGCGCCAGCAGCCAAGTGGGACTAGACGTGCCAGACCAATATCTTAATGAGCAGTTCTTC.

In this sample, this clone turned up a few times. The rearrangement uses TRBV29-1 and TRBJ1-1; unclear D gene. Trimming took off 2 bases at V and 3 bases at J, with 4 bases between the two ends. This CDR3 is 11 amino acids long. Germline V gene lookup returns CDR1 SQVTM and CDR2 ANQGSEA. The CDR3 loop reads CSVEQYTEAFF. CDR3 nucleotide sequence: TGCAGCGTTGAACAATACACTGAAGCTTTCTTT.

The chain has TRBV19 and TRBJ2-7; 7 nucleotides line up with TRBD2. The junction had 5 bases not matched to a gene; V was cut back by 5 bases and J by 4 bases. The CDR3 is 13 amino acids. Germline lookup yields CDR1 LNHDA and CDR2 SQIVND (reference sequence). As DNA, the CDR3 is TGTGCCAGTAGTCAGCGGGGCTGGTACGAGCAGTACTTC. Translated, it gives CASSQRGWYEQYF.

The CDR3 spells CSVGDSEPGYTF. CDR3 DNA sequence: TGCAGCGTTGGCGATAGCGAACCCGGCTACACCTTC. The chain is built from TRBV29-1 and TRBJ1-2; D is undetermined. CDR3 length: 12 amino acids. CDR1 is SQVTM and CDR2 is ANQGSEA in the germline V gene. V lost 4 bases and J 8 bases, leaving 14 bases between the germline ends.

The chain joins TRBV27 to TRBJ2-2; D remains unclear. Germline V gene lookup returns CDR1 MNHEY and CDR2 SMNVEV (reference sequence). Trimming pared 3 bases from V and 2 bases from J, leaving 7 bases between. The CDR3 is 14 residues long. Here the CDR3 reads CASSFVRNTGELFF. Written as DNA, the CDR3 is TGTGCCAGCAGTTTTGTTCGAAACACCGGGGAGCTGTTTTTT.

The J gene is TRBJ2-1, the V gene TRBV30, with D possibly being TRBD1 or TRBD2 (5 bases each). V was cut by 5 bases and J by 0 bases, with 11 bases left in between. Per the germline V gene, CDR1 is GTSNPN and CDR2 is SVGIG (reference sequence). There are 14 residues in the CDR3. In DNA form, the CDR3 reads TGTGCCTGGGGGGACCGCAGCTCCTACAATGAGCAGTTCTTC. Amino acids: CAWGDRSSYNEQFF.

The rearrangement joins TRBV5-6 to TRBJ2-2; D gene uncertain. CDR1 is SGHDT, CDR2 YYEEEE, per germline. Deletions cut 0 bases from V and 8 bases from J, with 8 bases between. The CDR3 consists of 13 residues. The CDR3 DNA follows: TGTGCCAGCAGCTTGGCCGAGGCAGGGGAGCTGTTTTTT. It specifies CASSLAEAGELFF.

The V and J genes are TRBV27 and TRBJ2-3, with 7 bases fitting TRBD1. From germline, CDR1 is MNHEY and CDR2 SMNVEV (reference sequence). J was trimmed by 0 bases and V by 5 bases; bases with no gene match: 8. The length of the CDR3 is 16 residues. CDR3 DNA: TGTGCCAGCAGTGACTCTGGGACAGCTAGCACAGATACGCAGTATTTT. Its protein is CASSDSGTASTDTQYF.

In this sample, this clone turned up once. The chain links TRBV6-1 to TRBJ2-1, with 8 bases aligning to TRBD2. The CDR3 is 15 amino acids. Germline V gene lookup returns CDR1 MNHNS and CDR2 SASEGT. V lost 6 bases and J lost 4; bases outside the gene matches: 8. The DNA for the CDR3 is TGTGCCAGCAGGATTAGCGGGGTTTATTACAATGAGCAGTTCTTC. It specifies CASRISGVYYNEQFF.

DNA of the CDR3: TGTGCCAGCAGCTCTCTGGGTGAGGGGATTCGAAATGAGCAGTTCTTC. As protein: CASSSLGEGIRNEQFF. The chain is built from TRBV14 and TRBJ2-1, with D perhaps matching TRBD1 or TRBD2 (5 bases each). This CDR3 contains 16 residues. CDR1 and CDR2 from the germline V gene are SGHDN and FVKESK. Deletions cut 5 bases from V and 7 bases from J, with 21 bases between.

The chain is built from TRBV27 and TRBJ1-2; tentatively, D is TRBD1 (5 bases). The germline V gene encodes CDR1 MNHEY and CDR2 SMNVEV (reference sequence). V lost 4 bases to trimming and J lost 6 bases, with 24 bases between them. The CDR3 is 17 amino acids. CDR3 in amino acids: CASSSQTTGLTEDGYTF. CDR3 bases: TGTGCCAGCAGTTCACAAACCACGGGACTTACGGAGGATGGCTACACCTTC.

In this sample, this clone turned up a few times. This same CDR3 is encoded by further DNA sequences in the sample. CDR3 in amino acids: CATSRDSGGADTQYF. The DNA of the CDR3 is TGTGCCACCAGCAGAGATAGCGGGGGGGCGGATACGCAGTATTTT. The chain uses TRBV15 and TRBJ2-3; 11 positions agree with TRBD2. This CDR3 region has 15 residues. V shed 0 bases, J shed 6 bases, and the junction held 2 bases outside the gene matches. Germline CDR1 and CDR2: LNHNV and YYDKDF (reference sequence).

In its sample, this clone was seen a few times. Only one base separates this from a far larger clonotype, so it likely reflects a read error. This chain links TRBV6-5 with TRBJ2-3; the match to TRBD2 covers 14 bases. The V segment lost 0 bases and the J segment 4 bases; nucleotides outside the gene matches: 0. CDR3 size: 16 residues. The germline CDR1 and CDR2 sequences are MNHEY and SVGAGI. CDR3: CASSYSTSGGADTQYF. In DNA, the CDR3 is TGTGCCAGCAGTTACTCGACTAGCGGGGGGGCAGATACGCAGTATTTT.

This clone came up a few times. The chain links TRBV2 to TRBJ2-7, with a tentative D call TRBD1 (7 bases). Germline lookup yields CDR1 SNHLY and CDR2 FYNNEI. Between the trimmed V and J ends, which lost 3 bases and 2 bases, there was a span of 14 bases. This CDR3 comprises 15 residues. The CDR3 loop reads CASSDRRDRPYEQYF. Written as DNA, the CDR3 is TGTGCCAGCAGTGATCGGCGGGACAGACCCTACGAGCAGTACTTC.

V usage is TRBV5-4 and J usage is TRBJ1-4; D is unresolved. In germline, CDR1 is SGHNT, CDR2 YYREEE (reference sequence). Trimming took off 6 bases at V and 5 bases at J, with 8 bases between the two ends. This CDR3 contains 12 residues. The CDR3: CASTSENEKLFF. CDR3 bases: TGTGCCAGCACTAGTGAGAATGAAAAACTGTTTTTT.

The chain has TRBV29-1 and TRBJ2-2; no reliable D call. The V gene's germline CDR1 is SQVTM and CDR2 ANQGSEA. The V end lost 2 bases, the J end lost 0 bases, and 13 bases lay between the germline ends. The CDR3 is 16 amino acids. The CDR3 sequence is CSVEINLGTNTGELFF. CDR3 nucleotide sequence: TGCAGCGTTGAAATAAACCTAGGGACGAACACCGGGGAGCTGTTTTTT.

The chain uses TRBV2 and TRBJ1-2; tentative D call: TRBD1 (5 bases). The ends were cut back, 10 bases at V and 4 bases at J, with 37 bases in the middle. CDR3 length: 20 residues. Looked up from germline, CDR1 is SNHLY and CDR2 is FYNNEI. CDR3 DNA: TGTGCCAACCAGCAGTGGCCCACCGGGCAGGGACCCACCATAGGCTATGGCTACACCTTC. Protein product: CANQQWPTGQGPTIGYGYTF.

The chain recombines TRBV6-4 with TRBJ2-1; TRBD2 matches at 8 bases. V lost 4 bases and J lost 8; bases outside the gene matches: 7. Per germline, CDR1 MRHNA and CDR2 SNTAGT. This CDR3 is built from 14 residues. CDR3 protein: CASSGSGAGDEQFF. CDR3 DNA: TGTGCCAGCAGTGGTAGCGGGGCGGGAGATGAGCAGTTCTTC.

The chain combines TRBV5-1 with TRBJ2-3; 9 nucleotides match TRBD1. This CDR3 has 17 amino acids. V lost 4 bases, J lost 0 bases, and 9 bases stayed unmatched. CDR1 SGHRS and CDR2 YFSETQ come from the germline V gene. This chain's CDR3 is CASSKDRGRTSTDTQYF. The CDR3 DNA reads TGCGCCAGCAGCAAGGACAGGGGACGTACGAGCACAGATACGCAGTATTTT.

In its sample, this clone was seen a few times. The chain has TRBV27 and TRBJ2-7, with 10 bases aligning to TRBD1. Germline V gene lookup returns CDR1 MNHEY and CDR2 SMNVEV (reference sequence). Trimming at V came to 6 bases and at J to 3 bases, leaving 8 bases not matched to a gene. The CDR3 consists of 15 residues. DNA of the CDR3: TGTGCCAGCAGCCTGGGACAGGGGACGTACTACGAGCAGTACTTC. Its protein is CASSLGQGTYYEQYF.

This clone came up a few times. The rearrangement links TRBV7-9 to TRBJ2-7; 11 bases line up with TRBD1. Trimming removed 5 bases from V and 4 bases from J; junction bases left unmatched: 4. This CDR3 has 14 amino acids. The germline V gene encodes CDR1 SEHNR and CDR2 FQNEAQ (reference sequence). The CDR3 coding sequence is TGTGCCAGCAGCACCGGACAGGGGGCTTACGAGCAGTACTTC. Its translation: CASSTGQGAYEQYF.

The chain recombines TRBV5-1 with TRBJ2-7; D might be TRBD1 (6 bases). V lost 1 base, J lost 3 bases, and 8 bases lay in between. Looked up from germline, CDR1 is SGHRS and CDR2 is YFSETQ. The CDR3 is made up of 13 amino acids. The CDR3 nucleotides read TGCGCCAGCAGCTTGAGGGGGATCTACGAGCAGTACTTC. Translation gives CASSLRGIYEQYF.

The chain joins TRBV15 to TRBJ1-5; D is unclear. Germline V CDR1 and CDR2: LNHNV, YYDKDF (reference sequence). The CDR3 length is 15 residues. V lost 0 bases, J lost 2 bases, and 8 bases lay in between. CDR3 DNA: TGTGCCACCAGCAGAGACCAGCGTGGCAATCAGCCCCAGCATTTT. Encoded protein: CATSRDQRGNQPQHF. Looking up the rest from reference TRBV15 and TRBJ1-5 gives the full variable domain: DAMVIQNPRYQVTQFGKPVTLSCSQTLNHNVMYWYQQKSSQAPKLLFHYYDKDFNNEADTPDNFQSRRPNTSFCFLDIRSPGLGDTAMYLCATSRDQRGNQPQHFGDGTRLSIL.

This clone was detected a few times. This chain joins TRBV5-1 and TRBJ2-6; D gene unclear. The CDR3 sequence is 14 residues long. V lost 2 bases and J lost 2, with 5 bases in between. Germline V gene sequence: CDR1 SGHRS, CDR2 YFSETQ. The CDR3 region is CASSFRAGANVLTF. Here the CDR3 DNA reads TGCGCCAGCAGCTTCCGGGCTGGGGCCAACGTCCTGACTTTC.

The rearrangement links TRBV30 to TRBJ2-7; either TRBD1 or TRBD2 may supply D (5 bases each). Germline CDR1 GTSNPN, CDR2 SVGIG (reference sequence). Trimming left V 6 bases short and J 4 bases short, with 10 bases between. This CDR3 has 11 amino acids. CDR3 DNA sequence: TGTGCCTGCACCTGGGGGTACGAGCAGTACTTC. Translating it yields CACTWGYEQYF.

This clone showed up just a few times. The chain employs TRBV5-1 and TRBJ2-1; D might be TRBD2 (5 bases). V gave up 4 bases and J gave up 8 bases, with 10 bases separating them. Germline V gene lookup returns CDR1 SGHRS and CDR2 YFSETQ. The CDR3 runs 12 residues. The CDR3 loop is CASSPRGDEQFF. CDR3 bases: TGCGCCAGCAGCCCACGGGGTGATGAGCAGTTCTTC.

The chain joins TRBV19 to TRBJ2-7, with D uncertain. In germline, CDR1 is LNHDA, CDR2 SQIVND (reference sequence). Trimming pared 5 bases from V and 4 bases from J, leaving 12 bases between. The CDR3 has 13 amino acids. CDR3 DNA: TGTGCCAGTAGTCTGGGTTCAACGTACGAGCAGTACTTC. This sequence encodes CASSLGSTYEQYF.

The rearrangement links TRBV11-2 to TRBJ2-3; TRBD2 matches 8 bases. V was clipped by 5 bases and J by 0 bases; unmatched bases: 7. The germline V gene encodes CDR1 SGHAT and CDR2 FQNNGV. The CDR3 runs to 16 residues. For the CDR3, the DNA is TGTGCCAGCAGCCAAACTAGCGGCCCTAGCACAGATACGCAGTATTTT. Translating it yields CASSQTSGPSTDTQYF.